The present entry profiles one TCR beta chain with its context. Antigen unknown. These data are taken from a study of T cells in Graves' hyperthyroidism and ophthalmopathy. Amplified TCR beta CDR3 regions derived from RNA transcripts. The HTBI set primed first-round TCR CDR3 RT-PCR. MiXCR, applied by TCRdb to the multiplex PCR reads, yields one record per CDR3 protein. The data hold approximately 370,000 distinct CDR3 sequences, with approximately 18% observed a single time. Study-level results: A model of 13 V-J pairs discriminated ophthalmopathy from stable hyperthyroidism.

Trimming pared 3 bases from V and 4 bases from J, leaving 9 bases between. Germline loops: CDR1 PRHDT, CDR2 FYEKMQ (reference sequence). The length of the CDR3 is 14 residues. The sequenced sample consisted of blood. This sequence was found in a woman in her 30s with Graves' hyperthyroidism that later progressed to Graves' ophthalmopathy. The rearrangement uses TRBV13 and TRBJ2-2; TRBD1 might be the D (7 bases). The CDR3 spells CASSLEGATGELFF. The CDR3 DNA sequence: TGTGCCAGCAGCTTGGAGGGGGCCACCGGGGAGCTGTTTTTT.